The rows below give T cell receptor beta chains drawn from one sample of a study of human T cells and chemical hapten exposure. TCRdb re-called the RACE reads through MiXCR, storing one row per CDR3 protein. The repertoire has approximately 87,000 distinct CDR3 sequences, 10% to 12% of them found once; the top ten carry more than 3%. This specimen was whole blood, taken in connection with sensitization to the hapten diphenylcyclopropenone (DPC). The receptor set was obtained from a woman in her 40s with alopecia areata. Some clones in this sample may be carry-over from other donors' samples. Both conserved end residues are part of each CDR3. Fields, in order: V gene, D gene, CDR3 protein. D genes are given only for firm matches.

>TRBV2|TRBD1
CASKLDRVTGELFF
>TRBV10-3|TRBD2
CATSGVAGGSTDTQYF
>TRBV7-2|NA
CASSLPGGTEAFF
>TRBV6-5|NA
CASSPPGRFTQYF
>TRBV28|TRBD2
CASSSGKETQYF
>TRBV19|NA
CASSIKRGEYDTEAFF
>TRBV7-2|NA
CASSPAVRETQYF
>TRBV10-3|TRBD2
CAISLTSGNIQYF
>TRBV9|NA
CASSGPGLGHEQFF
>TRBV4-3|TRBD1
CASSQGSLTGTEQYF
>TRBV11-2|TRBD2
CASSLRLAGGTDTQYF
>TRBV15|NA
CATSPISGANVLTF
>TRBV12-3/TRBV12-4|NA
CASSFSGNTIYF
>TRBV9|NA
CASSVVGVLHTGELFF
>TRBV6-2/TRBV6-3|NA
CASSYSVSGTNYGYTF
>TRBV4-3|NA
CASSQVGMGTEAFF
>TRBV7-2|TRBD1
CASLNLLGTGAGANVLTF
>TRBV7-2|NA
CASSSGVINEQYF
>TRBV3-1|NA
CASSQDLAGANEQFF
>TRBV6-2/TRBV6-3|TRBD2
CASSYTASLAGGTVNEQFF